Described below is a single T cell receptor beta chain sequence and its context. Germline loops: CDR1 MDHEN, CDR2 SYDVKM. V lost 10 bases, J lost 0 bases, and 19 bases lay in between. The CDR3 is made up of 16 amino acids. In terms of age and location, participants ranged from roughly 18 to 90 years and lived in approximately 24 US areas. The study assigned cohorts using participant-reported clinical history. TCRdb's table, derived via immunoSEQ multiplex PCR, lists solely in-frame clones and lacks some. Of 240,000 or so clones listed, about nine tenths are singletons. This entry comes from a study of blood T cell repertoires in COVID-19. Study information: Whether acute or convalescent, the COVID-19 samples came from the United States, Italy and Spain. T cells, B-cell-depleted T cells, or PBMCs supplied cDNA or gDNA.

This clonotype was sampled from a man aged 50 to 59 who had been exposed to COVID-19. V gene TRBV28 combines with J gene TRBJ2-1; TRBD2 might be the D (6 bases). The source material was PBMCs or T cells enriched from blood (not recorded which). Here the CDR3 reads CAIRSLLAPSYNEQFF. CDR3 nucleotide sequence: TGTGCCATCCGATCTCTCCTAGCGCCCTCCTACAATGAGCAGTTCTTC. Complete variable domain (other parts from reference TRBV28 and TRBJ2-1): DVKVTQSSRYLVKRTGEKVFLECVQDMDHENMFWYRQDPGLGLRLIYFSYDVKMKEKGDIPEGYSVSREKKERFSLILESASTNQTSMYLCAIRSLLAPSYNEQFFGPGTRLTVL.